The clone carrying this TCR beta chain was detected only once. The germline V gene has CDR1 MNHNS and CDR2 SASEGT. Trimming pared 6 bases from V and 4 bases from J, leaving 16 bases between. The CDR3 spans 15 residues. Unique molecular identifiers were used in preparing the TCRbeta library. TCRdb redid the calling of the PCR reads with MiXCR, one entry per CDR3 protein. This table has about 540,000 distinct CDR3 sequences, roughly 18% appearing once. These data come from a study of T-cell reconstitution after alpha-beta-depleted transplantation in children. The sequence derives from a human donor who donated a stem cell graft to a child with acute lymphoblastic leukemia. The chain recombines TRBV6-1 with TRBJ2-1, with D tentatively TRBD1 (5 bases). Source: PBMCs from the stem cell graft donor, taken from the stem cell graft. CDR3 bases: TGTGCCAGCAGGGGGCTCGGGCCCAAATACAATGAGCAGTTCTTC. It specifies CASRGLGPKYNEQFF.